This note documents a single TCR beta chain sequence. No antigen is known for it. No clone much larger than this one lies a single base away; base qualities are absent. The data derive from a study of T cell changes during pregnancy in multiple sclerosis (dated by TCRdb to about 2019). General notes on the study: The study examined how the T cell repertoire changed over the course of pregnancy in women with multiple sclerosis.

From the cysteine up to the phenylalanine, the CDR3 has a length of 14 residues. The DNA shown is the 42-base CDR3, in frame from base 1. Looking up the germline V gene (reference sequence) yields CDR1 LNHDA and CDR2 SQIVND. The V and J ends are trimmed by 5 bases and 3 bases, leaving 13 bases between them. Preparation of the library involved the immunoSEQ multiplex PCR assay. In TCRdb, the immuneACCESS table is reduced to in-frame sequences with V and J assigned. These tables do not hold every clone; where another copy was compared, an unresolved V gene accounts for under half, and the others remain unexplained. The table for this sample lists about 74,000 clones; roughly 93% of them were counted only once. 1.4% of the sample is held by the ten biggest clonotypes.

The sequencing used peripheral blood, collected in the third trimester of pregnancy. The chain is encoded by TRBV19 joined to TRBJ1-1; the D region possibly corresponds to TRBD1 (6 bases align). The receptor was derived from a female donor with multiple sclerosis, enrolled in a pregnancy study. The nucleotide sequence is TGTGCCAGTAGTCCCCTCAGGGGCGACACTGAAGCTTTCTTT. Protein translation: CASSPLRGDTEAFF.